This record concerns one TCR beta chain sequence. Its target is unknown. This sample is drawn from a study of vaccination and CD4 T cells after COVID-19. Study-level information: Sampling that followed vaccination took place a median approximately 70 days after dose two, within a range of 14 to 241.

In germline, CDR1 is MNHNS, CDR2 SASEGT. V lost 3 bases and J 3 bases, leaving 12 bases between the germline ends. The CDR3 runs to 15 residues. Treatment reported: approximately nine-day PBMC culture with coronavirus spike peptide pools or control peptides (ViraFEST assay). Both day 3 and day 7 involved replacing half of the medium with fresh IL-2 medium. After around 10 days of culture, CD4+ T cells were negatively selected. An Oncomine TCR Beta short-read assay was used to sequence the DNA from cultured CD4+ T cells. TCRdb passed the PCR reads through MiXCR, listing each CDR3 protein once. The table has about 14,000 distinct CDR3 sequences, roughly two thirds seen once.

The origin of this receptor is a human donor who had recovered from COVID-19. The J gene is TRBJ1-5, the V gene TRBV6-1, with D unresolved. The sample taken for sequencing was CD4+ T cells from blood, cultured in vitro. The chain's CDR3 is CASSEGGFNNQPQHF. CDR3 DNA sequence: TGTGCCAGCAGTGAGGGAGGGTTTAACAATCAGCCCCAGCATTTT.